The rows below give T cell receptor beta chains drawn from one sample of a study of cytomegalovirus exposure and HLA in healthy donors. The protocol was immunoSEQ multiplex PCR, while the TCRdb copy is restricted to in-frame clones and leaves out a portion. The sample totals over 100,000 clones. The sequenced material came from PBMCs. The receptors derive from a man aged 35-49 years in good health and CMV-seropositive. Both conserved end residues are part of each CDR3. D genes are given only for firm matches.

V	D	J	DNA	CDR3
TRBV19	TRBD1	TRBJ2-7	TGTGCCAGTAAAGCGGGACAGGGGGAGTCCTACGAGCAGTACTTC	CASKAGQGESYEQYF
TRBV6-6	TRBD1	TRBJ2-7	TGTGCCAGCAGTCGTCCGGGACAGGGTCCCTACGAGCAGTACTTC	CASSRPGQGPYEQYF
TRBV30	-	TRBJ1-1	TGTGCCTGGAGTGTTACCCCAGTGAACACTGAAGCTTTCTTT	CAWSVTPVNTEAFF
TRBV9	TRBD1	TRBJ2-7	TGTGCCAGCAGCAAACGGACAGGGAACGGGTACGAGCAGTACTTC	CASSKRTGNGYEQYF
TRBV7-3	TRBD2	TRBJ2-3	TGTGCCAGCAGCAATATCGTACTAGCGGGAGGTATCGCAGATACGCAGTATTTT	CASSNIVLAGGIADTQYF
TRBV7-9	TRBD1	TRBJ1-4	TGTGCCAGCAGTCCCAGAACAGGGGGAGAGGAAAAACTGTTTTTT	CASSPRTGGEEKLFF
TRBV29-1	-	TRBJ2-1	TGCAGCGTTGTTTCTGAATTGAGGACCTACAATGAGCAGTTCTTC	CSVVSELRTYNEQFF
TRBV5-1	-	TRBJ2-1	TGCGCCAGCAGTCGAGGCGAGACCACGATTGAGCAGTTCTTC	CASSRGETTIEQFF
TRBV5-1	-	TRBJ2-7	TGCGCCAGCAGCTTTCCCAGGGGCTACGAGCAGTACTTC	CASSFPRGYEQYF
TRBV9	TRBD2	TRBJ2-4	TGTGCCAGCAGCGTAGGAGGGACTAGTGGGGACATTCAGTACTTC	CASSVGGTSGDIQYF
TRBV5-5	TRBD1	TRBJ2-7	TGTGCCAGCAGCTTGGGGCCGGGACAGGGATCGTGGGAGCAGTACTTC	CASSLGPGQGSWEQYF
TRBV5-1	TRBD1	TRBJ2-7	TGCGCCAGCAGCCGAGCCGGGACAGGACCGACCTACGAGCAGTACTTC	CASSRAGTGPTYEQYF
TRBV28	TRBD1	TRBJ1-1	TGTGCCAGCACGCGGGGTAGGGGGCTTGATGACACTGAAGCTTTCTTT	CASTRGRGLDDTEAFF
TRBV11-2	-	TRBJ1-3	TGTGCCAGCAGCTTAGAGCGCCTTCAATCCTCTGGAAACACCATATATTTT	CASSLERLQSSGNTIYF
TRBV5-6	-	TRBJ2-7	TGTGCCAGCAGCTTGTTGACAGGTTGGGACGAGCAGTACTTC	CASSLLTGWDEQYF
TRBV4-1	TRBD1	TRBJ2-1	TGCGCCAGCAGCCAGGGGAACAGGGGCGGGTTTTACAATGAGCAGTTCTTC	CASSQGNRGGFYNEQFF
TRBV28	-	TRBJ1-2	TGTGCCAGCAGAACAGGGAGAAGCTACACCTTC	CASRTGRSYTF
TRBV28	TRBD1	TRBJ2-2	TGTGCCAGCAGCCGCGGACAGGGAAGGAACACCGGGGAGCTGTTTTTT	CASSRGQGRNTGELFF
TRBV6-1	-	TRBJ2-7	TGTGCCACCTTGGGGACTCCGGCGTACGAGCAGTACTTC	CATLGTPAYEQYF
TRBV6-1	TRBD1	TRBJ1-3	TGTGCCAGCAGTGAATTTGGACAGGCCTACTCTGGAAACACCATATATTTT	CASSEFGQAYSGNTIYF
TRBV19	-	TRBJ2-7	TGTGCCAGTAGTATCTCCGGGATCTACGAGCAGTACTTC	CASSISGIYEQYF
TRBV5-1	-	TRBJ1-1	TGCGCCAGCAGCTACAGATTGAACACTGAAGCTTTCTTT	CASSYRLNTEAFF
TRBV7-9	-	TRBJ1-4	TGTGCCAGCAGCTTAGGACAGGTCGGGGAAAAACTGTTTTTT	CASSLGQVGEKLFF
TRBV7-9	-	TRBJ1-5	TGTGCCAGCACGGACAGTAGCAATCAGCCCCAGCATTTT	CASTDSSNQPQHF
TRBV28	TRBD1	TRBJ1-2	TGTGCCAGCAGTCTGACAGGGAGGAACTATGGCTACACCTTC	CASSLTGRNYGYTF
TRBV7-2	-	TRBJ2-5	TGTGCCAGCAGCCCTTTGCCCCAGGTAGTGCAAGAGACCCAGTACTTC	CASSPLPQVVQETQYF
TRBV7-6	TRBD1	TRBJ1-5	TGTGCCAGCAGCCTAGGGGACAGGTATCAGCCCCAGCATTTT	CASSLGDRYQPQHF
TRBV4-1	-	TRBJ2-7	TGCGCCAGCAGCCAAGGTGCCGGGAGCTCCTACGAGCAGTACTTC	CASSQGAGSSYEQYF
TRBV7-9	TRBD2	TRBJ2-7	TGTGCCGGCGGGGCAGGAAGCGGGAGATCCTACGAGCAGTACTTC	CAGGAGSGRSYEQYF
TRBV14	-	TRBJ1-2	TGTGCCAGCAGCCCTACGGTGAGCTATGGCTACACCTTC	CASSPTVSYGYTF
TRBV4-1	-	TRBJ2-3	TGCGCCAGCAGCCAAGACGCGGGGGCCGCGGATACGCAGTATTTT	CASSQDAGAADTQYF
TRBV27	TRBD1	TRBJ1-3	TGTGCCAGTCGAGCTACTGGGACAGGGGGAAACACCATATATTTT	CASRATGTGGNTIYF
TRBV7-9	TRBD1	TRBJ2-7	TGTGCCAGCAGCTACGGGGACAGCTCGCCGTACTTC	CASSYGDSSPYF
TRBV6-5	TRBD1	TRBJ2-1	TGTGCCAGCAGCCGCCGGGACAGGGGGCATAAGAAGCAGTTCTTC	CASSRRDRGHKKQFF
TRBV19	-	TRBJ1-3	TGTGCATCGTCCTCTGGAAACACCATATATTTT	CASSSGNTIYF
TRBV7-8	TRBD1	TRBJ1-5	TGTGCCAGCAGCTTAGCGACAGGGACACAGCCCCAGCATTTT	CASSLATGTQPQHF
TRBV2	TRBD1	TRBJ2-6	TGTGCCAGCAGCACGGGACAGGGGGCCTCTGGGGCCAACGTCCTGACTTTC	CASSTGQGASGANVLTF
TRBV29-1	TRBD1	TRBJ2-1	TGCAGCGCTGGACAGGGGGGATCTTCCTACAATGAGCAGTTCTTC	CSAGQGGSSYNEQFF
TRBV30	TRBD1	TRBJ2-5	TGTGCCTGGACGGACCAGGGGGCTGAGGGAGAGACCCAGTACTTC	CAWTDQGAEGETQYF
TRBV29-1	-	TRBJ2-7	TGCAGCGTTGAGGGGGGAGCTGGATACGAGCAGTACTTC	CSVEGGAGYEQYF
TRBV19	TRBD1	TRBJ1-5	TGTGCCAGTAGCGCGGGGACAGGGAGGAGCAATCAGCCCCAGCATTTT	CASSAGTGRSNQPQHF
TRBV29-1	TRBD1	TRBJ2-5	TGCAGCGCATTGACAGGGGCCGAGACCCAGTACTTC	CSALTGAETQYF
TRBV28	-	TRBJ2-7	TGTGCCAGCAGTTTTTTTCAATCGGGTGGCGAGGAGCAGTACTTC	CASSFFQSGGEEQYF
TRBV6-4	TRBD1	TRBJ2-1	TGTGCCAGCAGTGCCGGGACAGCAGCCTACAATGAGCAGTTCTTC	CASSAGTAAYNEQFF
TRBV11-2	-	TRBJ2-2	TGTGCCAGCGCTCGGACAGAGCTCGCCGCCGGGGAGCTGTTTTTT	CASARTELAAGELFF
TRBV9	-	TRBJ2-1	TGTGCCAGCAGCGTAGGCAGGGCTCGGGATGAGCAGTTCTTC	CASSVGRARDEQFF
TRBV2	-	TRBJ1-1	TGTGCCAGCTTCGGGGGGGAAGCTTTCTTT	CASFGGEAFF
TRBV2	TRBD1	TRBJ1-2	TGTGCCAGCAGTGAAAGGGGGACAGGGGGCGTTGGCTATGGCTACACCTTC	CASSERGTGGVGYGYTF
TRBV5-6	-	TRBJ2-6	TGTGCCAGCACCCCCCCAGAGGCACTCTCTGGGGCCGACGTCCTGACTTTC	CASTPPEALSGADVLTF
TRBV10-3	-	TRBJ2-7	TGTGCCATCAGTGAGTCTACAGGCACCTACGAGCAGTACTTC	CAISESTGTYEQYF
TRBV5-1	-	TRBJ2-7	TGCGCCAGCAGCTTTGACTCCCTTTACGAGCAGTACTTC	CASSFDSLYEQYF
TRBV5-1	-	TRBJ1-5	TGCGCCAGCAGCTTGGGGGACAACAATCAGCCCCAGCATTTT	CASSLGDNNQPQHF
TRBV5-1	-	TRBJ1-4	TGCGCCAGCACCCTCGGGGGGCGAAATGAAAAACTGTTTTTT	CASTLGGRNEKLFF